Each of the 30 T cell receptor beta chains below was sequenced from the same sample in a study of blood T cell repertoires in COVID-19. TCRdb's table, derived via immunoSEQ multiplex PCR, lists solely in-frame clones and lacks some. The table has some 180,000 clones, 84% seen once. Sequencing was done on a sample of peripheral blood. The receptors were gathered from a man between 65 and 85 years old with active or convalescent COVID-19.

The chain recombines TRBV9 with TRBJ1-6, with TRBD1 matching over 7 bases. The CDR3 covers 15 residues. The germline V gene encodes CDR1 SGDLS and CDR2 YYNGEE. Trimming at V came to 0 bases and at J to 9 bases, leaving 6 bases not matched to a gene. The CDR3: CASSVGQQGISPLHF. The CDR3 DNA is TGTGCCAGCAGCGTAGGACAACAGGGGATTTCACCCCTCCACTTT.

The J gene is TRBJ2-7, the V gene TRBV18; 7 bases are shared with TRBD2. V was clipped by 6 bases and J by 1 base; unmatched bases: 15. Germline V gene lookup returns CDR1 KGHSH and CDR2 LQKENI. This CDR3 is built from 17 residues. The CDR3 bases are TGTGCCAGCTCCCCATATATCGGGGCCGGGGGGTCCTACGAGCAGTACTTC. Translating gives CASSPYIGAGGSYEQYF.

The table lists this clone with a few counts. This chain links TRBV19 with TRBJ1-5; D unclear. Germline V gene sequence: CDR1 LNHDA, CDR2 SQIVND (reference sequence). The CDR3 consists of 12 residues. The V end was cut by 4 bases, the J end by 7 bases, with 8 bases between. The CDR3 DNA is TGTGCCAGTAGTAGTTACAGCCAGCCCCAGCATTTT. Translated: CASSSYSQPQHF.

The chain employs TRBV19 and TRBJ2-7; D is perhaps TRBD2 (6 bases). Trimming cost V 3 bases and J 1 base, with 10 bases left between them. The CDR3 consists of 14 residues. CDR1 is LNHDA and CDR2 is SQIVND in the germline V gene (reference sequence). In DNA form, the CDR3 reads TGTGCCAGTAGTATCGGGACTTTTTCCTACGAGCAGTACTTC. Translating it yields CASSIGTFSYEQYF.

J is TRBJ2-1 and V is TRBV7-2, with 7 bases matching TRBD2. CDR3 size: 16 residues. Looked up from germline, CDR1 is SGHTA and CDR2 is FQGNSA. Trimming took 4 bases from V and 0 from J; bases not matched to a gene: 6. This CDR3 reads CASSSRGKSSYNEQFF. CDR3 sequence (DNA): TGTGCCAGCAGCTCGCGGGGGAAGAGCTCCTACAATGAGCAGTTCTTC.

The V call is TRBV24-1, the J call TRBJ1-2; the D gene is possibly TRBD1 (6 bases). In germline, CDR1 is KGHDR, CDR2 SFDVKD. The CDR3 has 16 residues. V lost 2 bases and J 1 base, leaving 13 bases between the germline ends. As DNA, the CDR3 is TGTGCCACCAGTGATTCGACAGGCAACTTTAACTATGGCTACACCTTC. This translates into CATSDSTGNFNYGYTF.

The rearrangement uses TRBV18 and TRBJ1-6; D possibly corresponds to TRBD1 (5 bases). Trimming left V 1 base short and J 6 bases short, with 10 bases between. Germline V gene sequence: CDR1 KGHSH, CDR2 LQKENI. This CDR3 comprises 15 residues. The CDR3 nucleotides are TGTGCCAGCTCACCACAGACAGCTCTTAATTCACCCCTCCACTTT. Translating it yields CASSPQTALNSPLHF.

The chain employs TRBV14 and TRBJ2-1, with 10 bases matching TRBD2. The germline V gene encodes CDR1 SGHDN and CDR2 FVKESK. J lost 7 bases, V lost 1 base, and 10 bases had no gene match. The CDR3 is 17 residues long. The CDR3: CASSQGPQRGGRNEQFF. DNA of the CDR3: TGTGCCAGCAGCCAAGGACCGCAGCGGGGGGGCAGGAATGAGCAGTTCTTC.

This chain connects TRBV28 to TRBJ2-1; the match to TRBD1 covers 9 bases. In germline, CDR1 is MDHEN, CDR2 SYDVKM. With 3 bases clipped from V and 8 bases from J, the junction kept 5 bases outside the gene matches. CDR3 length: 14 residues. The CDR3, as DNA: TGTGCCAGCAGTTTTACACAGGGGGCAGATGAGCAGTTCTTC. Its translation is CASSFTQGADEQFF.

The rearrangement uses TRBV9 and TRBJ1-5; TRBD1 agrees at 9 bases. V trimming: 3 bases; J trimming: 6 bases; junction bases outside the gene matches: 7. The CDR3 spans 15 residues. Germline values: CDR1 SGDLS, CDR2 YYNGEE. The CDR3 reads CASSAGQGVGQPQHF. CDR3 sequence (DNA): TGTGCCAGCAGCGCGGGACAGGGAGTAGGTCAGCCCCAGCATTTT.

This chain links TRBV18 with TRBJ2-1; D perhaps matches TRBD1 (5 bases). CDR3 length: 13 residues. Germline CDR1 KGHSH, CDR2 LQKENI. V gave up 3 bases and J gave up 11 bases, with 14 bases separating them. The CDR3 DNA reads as TGTGCCAGCTCACCTGAAGGACAACAGAAGCAGTTCTTC. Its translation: CASSPEGQQKQFF.

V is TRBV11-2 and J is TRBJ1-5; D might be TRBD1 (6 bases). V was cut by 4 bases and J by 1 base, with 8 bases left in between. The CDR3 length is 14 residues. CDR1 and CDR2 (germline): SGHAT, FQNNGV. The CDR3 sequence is CASSSGQSNQPQHF. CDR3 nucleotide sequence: TGTGCCAGCAGCTCCGGACAGAGCAATCAGCCCCAGCATTTT. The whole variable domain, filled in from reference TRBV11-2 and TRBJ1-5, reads EAGVAQSPRYKIIEKRQSVAFWCNPISGHATLYWYQQILGQGPKLLIQFQNNGVVDDSQLPKDRFSAERLKGVDSTLKIQPAKLEDSAVYLCASSSGQSNQPQHFGDGTRLSIL.

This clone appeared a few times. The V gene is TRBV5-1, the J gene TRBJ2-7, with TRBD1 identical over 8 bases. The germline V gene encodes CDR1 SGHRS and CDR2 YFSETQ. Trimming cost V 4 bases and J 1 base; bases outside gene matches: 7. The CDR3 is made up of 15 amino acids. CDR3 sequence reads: CASSPQTGASYEQYF. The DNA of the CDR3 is TGCGCCAGCAGCCCACAGACAGGGGCGTCCTACGAGCAGTACTTC.

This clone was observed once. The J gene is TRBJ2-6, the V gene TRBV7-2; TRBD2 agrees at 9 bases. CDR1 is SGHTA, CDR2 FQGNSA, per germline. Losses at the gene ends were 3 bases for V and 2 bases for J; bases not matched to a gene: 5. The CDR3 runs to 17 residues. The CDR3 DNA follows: TGTGCCAGCAGCTTTGGCGGCGGGAGGGCTGGGGCCAACGTCCTGACTTTC. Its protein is CASSFGGGRAGANVLTF.

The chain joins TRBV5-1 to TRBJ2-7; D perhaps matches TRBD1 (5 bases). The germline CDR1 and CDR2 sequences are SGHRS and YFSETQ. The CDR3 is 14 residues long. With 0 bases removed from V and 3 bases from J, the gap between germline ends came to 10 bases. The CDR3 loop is CASSLDRTYYEQYF. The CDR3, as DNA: TGCGCCAGCAGCTTGGACAGGACCTACTACGAGCAGTACTTC.

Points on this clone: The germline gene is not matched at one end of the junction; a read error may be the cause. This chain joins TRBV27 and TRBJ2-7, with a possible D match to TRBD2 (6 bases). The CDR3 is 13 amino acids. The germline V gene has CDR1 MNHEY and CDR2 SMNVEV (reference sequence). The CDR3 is CASSFGGSNAPNF. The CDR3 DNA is TGTGCCAGCAGTTTCGGAGGGTCGAACGCCCCAAACTTC.

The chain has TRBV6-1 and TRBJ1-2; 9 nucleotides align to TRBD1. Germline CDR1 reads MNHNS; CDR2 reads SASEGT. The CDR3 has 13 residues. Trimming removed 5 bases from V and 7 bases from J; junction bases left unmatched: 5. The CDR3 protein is CASSPGTGIGYTF. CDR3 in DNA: TGTGCCAGCAGTCCAGGGACAGGGATTGGCTACACCTTC.

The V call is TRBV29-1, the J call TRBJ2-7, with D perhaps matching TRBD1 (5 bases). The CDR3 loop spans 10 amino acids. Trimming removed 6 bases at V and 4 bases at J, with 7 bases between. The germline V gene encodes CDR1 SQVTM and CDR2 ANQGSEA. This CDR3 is CSVQEYEQYF. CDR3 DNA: TGCAGCGTACAGGAGTACGAGCAGTACTTC.

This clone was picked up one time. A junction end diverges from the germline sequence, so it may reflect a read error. The CDR3 nucleotides read TGTGCCAGCAGGGAAGGGGCGTCAATCTACACCGGGGAGCTGTTTTTT. Protein product: CASREGASIYTGELFF. This chain joins TRBV2 and TRBJ2-2, with D possibly matching TRBD1 (5 bases). CDR1 and CDR2 (germline): SNHLY, FYNNEI. The CDR3 has 16 amino acids.

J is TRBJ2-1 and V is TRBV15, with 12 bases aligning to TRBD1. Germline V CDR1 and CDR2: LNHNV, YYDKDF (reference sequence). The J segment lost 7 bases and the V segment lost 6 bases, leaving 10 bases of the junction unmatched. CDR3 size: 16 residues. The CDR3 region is CATSKGGTGGRNEQFF. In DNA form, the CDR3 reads TGTGCCACCAGTAAGGGCGGGACAGGGGGCCGGAATGAGCAGTTCTTC.

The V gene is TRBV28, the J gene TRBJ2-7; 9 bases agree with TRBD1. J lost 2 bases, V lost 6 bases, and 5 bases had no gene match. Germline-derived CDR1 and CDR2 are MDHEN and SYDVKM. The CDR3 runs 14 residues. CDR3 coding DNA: TGTGCCAGCAGGAGGACAGGGGAAACCTACGAGCAGTACTTC. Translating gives CASRRTGETYEQYF.

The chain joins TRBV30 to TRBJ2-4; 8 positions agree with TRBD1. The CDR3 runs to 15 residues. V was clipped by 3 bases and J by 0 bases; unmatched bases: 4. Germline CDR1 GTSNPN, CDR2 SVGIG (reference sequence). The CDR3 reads CAWRGQDLAKNIQYF. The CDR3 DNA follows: TGTGCCTGGAGGGGACAGGATTTAGCCAAAAACATTCAGTACTTC. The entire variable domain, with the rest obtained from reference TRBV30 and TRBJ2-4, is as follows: SQTIHQWPATLVQPVGSPLSLECTVEGTSNPNLYWYRQAAGRGLQLLFYSVGIGQISSEVPQNLSASRPQDRQFILSSKKLLLSDSGFYLCAWRGQDLAKNIQYFGAGTRLSVL.

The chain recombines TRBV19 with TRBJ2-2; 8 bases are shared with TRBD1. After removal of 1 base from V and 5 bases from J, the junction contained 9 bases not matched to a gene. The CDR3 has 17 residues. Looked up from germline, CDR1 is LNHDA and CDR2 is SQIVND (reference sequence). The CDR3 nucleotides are TGTGCCAGTAGTATAGCCGGAGGACAGGGTGGAACCGGGGAGCTGTTTTTT. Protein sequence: CASSIAGGQGGTGELFF.

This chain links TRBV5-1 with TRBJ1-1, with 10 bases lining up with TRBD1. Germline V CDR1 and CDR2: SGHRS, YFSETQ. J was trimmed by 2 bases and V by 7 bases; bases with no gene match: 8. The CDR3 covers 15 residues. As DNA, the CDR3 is TGCGCCAGCGGCGCTGGGGACAGGGGAAACACTGAAGCTTTCTTT. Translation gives CASGAGDRGNTEAFF. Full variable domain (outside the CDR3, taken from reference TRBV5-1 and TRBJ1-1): KAGVTQTPRYLIKTRGQQVTLSCSPISGHRSVSWYQQTPGQGLQFLFEYFSETQRNKGNFPGRFSGRQFSNSRSEMNVSTLELGDSALYLCASGAGDRGNTEAFFGQGTRLTVV.

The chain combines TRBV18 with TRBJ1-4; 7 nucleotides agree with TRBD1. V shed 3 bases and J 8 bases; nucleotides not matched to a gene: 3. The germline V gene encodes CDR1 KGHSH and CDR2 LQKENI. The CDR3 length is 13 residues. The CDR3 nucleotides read TGTGCCAGCTCACCGGGACAGCAGGAAAAACTGTTTTTT. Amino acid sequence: CASSPGQQEKLFF.

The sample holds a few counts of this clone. The CDR3 spells CASSLGTGGLEETQYF. CDR3 sequence (DNA): TGTGCCAGCAGCCTCGGGACAGGGGGCTTGGAAGAGACCCAGTACTTC. V usage is TRBV7-9 and J usage is TRBJ2-5; 12 bases align to TRBD1. The ends lost 5 bases at V and 3 bases at J; junction bases unmatched: 7. The CDR3 has 16 residues. CDR1 and CDR2 from the germline V gene are SEHNR and FQNEAQ (reference sequence). The variable domain in full, with the rest retrieved from reference TRBV7-9 and TRBJ2-5, is DTGVSQNPRHKITKRGQNVTFRCDPISEHNRLYWYRQTLGQGPEFLTYFQNEAQLEKSRLLSDRFSAERPKGSFSTLEIQRTEQGDSAMYLCASSLGTGGLEETQYFGPGTRLLVL.

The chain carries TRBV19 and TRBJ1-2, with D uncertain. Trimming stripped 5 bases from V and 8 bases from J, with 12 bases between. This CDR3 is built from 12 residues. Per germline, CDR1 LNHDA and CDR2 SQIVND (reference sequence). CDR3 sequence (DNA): TGTGCCAGTAGTTCTCGGGGATTCGGCTACACCTTC. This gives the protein CASSSRGFGYTF. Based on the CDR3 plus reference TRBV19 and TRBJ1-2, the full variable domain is DGGITQSPKYLFRKEGQNVTLSCEQNLNHDAMYWYRQDPGQGLRLIYYSQIVNDFQKGDIAEGYSVSREKKESFPLTVTSAQKNPTAFYLCASSSRGFGYTFGSGTRLTVV.

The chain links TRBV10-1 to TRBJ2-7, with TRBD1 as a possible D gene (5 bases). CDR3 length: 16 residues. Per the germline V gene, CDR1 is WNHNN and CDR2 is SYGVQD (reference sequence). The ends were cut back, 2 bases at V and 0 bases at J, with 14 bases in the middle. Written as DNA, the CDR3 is TGCGCCAGCAGTGAGGGCGGACATTTGAGCTCCTACGAGCAGTACTTC. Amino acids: CASSEGGHLSSYEQYF.

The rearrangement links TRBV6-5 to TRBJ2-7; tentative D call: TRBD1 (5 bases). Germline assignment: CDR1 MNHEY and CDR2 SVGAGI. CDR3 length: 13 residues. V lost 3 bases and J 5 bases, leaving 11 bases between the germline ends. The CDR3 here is CASSYLGPDEQYF. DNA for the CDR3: TGTGCCAGCAGTTATCTGGGGCCGGACGAGCAGTACTTC.

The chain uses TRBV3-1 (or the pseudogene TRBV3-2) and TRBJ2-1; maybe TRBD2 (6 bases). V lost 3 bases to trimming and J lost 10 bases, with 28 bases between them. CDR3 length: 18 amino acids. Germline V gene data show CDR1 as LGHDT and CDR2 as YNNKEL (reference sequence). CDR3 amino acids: CASSHLTQRARPVGEQFF. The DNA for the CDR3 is TGTGCCAGCAGCCACCTTACCCAGCGGGCCCGCCCCGTTGGGGAGCAGTTCTTC.